The text below deals with one T cell receptor (beta chain). Its antigen is as yet unknown. Investigators spread the genomic DNA of each subset evenly over several immunoSEQ plates. The table came from immunoSEQ multiplex PCR; TCRdb's copy has only in-frame clones and leaves some out. This table has approximately 1,000,000 clones, approximately 80% appearing once. Germline V gives CDR1 SGHTS, CDR2 YDEGEE. The CDR3 extends over 16 amino acids. V lost 4 bases and J lost 5, with 21 bases in between. These data originate in a study of shared clonotypes between healthy human individuals. Overall study context: For every donor, three CD4 naive, three CD4 memory, two CD8 naive and one CD8 memory plates were used.

General observations from the study: Richness estimates generally favored naive over memory subsets.

This sequence joins TRBV5-8 and TRBJ1-2; TRBD1 might be the D (6 bases). The clonotype originates from a man younger than 30 in good health. Some clones in this sample may be carry-over from other donors' samples. The sample consisted of memory CD4+ T cells from PBMCs. Indicated subset: CD45RA-negative fraction. The CDR3 sequence: CASSRYRVDRGYGYTF. In nucleotides, the CDR3 is TGTGCCAGCAGCAGATACAGGGTCGACCGGGGTTATGGCTACACCTTC.